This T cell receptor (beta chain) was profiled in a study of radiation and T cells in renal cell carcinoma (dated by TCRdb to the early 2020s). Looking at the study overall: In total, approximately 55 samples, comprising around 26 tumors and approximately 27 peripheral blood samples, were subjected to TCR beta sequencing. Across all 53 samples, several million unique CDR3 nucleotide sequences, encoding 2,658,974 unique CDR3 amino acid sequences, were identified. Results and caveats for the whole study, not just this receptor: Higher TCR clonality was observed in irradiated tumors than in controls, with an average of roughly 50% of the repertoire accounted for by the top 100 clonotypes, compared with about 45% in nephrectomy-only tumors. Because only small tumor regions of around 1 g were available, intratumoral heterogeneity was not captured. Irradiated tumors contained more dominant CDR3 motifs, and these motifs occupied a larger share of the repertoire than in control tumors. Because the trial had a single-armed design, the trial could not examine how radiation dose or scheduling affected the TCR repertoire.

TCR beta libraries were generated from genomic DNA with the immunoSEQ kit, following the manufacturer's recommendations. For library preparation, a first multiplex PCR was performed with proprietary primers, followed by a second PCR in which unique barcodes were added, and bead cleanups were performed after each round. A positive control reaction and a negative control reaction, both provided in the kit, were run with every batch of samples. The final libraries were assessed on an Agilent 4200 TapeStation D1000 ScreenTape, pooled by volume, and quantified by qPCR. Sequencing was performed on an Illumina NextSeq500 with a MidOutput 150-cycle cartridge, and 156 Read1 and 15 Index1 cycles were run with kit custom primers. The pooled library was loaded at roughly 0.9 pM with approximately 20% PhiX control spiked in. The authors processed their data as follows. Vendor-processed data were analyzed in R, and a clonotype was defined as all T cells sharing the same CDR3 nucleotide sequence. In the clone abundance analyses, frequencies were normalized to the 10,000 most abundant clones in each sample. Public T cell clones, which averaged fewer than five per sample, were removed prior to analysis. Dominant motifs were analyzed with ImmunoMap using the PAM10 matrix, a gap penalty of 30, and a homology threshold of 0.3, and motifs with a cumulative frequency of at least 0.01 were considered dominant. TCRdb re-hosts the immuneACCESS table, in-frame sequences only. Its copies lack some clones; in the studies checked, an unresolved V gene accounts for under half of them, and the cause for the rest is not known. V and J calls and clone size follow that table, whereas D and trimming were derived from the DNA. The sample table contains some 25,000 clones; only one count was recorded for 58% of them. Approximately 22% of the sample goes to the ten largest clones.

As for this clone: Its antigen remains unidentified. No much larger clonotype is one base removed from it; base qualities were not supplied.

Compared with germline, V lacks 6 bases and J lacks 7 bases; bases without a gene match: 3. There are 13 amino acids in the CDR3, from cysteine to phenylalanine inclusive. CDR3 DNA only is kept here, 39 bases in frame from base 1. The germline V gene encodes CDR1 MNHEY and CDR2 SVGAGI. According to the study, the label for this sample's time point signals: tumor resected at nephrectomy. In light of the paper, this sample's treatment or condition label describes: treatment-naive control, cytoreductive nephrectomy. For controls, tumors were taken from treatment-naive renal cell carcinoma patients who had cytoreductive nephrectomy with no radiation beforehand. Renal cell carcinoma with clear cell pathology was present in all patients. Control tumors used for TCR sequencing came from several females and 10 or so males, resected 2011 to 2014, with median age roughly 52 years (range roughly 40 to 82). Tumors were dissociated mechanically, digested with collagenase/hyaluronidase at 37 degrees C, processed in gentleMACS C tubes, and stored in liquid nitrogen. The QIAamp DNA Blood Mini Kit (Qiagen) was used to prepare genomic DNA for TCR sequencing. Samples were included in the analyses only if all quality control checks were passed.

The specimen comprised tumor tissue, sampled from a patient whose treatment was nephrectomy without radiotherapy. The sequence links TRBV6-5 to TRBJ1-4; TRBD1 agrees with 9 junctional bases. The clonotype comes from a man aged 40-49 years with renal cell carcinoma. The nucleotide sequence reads TGTGCCAGCAGGCGACAGGGGGGTGAAAAACTGTTTTTT. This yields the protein CASRRQGGEKLFF.